One TCR beta chain is described in this entry. Antigen specificity is unknown. This record belongs to a study of T cell responses to AZD1222 COVID-19 vaccine. Generated by immunoSEQ multiplex PCR, the TCRdb table keeps only in-frame clones and is missing some. The data show around 150,000 clones, 90% seen once. Whole-study results and caveats: Only after the peak T cell response were repertoires sampled.

CDR1 is SGHRS, CDR2 YFSETQ, per germline. The CDR3 is 16 residues long. V gave up 4 bases and J gave up 0 bases, with 13 bases separating them. This receptor was obtained from an adult who received the AZD1222 COVID-19 vaccine. Sequenced here: peripheral blood, sampled 28 days after the second AZD1222 dose. The chain joins TRBV5-1 to TRBJ1-4; D is unclear. This CDR3 is CASSGNSAATNEKLFF. CDR3 DNA: TGCGCCAGCAGCGGAAATTCAGCGGCAACTAATGAAAAACTGTTTTTT.